Listed here are 25 T cell receptor beta chains from one sample, sequenced in a study of blood T cell repertoires in COVID-19. Some clones are missing from TCRdb's copy, which holds only in-frame ones; the method was immunoSEQ multiplex PCR. The sample contains some 150,000 clones, about 85% of which appear only once. The sample taken for sequencing was peripheral blood. Receptors originate from a woman aged 65 to 85 with acute or convalescent COVID-19.

This chain uses TRBV28 with TRBJ1-2, with 7 bases lining up with TRBD1. The germline V gene has CDR1 MDHEN and CDR2 SYDVKM. This CDR3 spans 13 amino acids. After removal of 6 bases from V and 8 bases from J, the junction contained 9 bases not matched to a gene. The DNA of the CDR3 is TGTGCCAGCAGCCTACAGGGGAGGTCCGGCTACACCTTC. Encoded protein: CASSLQGRSGYTF.

The chain is built from TRBV11-1 and TRBJ1-3; the D is unclear. The CDR3 loop spans 15 amino acids. CDR1 SGHAT and CDR2 FQDESV come from the germline V gene (reference sequence). V was trimmed by 5 bases and J by 2 bases, leaving 13 bases between them. CDR3 nucleotide sequence: TGTGCCAGCAGCCCGACGGGGTTGGCTGGAAACACCATATATTTT. Its protein product is CASSPTGLAGNTIYF.

The V call is TRBV3-1 (or the pseudogene TRBV3-2), the J call TRBJ1-2, with D maybe TRBD1 (5 bases). The CDR3 has 12 amino acids. CDR1 is LGHDT and CDR2 is YNNKEL in the germline V gene (reference sequence). Trimming cost V 4 bases and J 6 bases, with 9 bases left between them. The CDR3 bases are TGTGCCAGCAGCCGGACAACCCATGGCTACACCTTC. Translated: CASSRTTHGYTF.

V usage is TRBV7-8 and J usage is TRBJ2-1; TRBD1 agrees at 7 bases. Germline lookup yields CDR1 SGHVS and CDR2 FQNEAQ. Trimming at V came to 8 bases and at J to 5 bases, leaving 3 bases not matched to a gene. This CDR3 is built from 12 residues. DNA for the CDR3: TGTGCCAGCTCTGACAGGGACAATGAGCAGTTCTTC. Encoded protein: CASSDRDNEQFF.

The gene calls are TRBV6-5 and TRBJ1-6; D is perhaps TRBD1 (5 bases). Trimming removed 4 bases from V and 9 bases from J, with 16 bases in between. This CDR3 spans 15 amino acids. Germline CDR1 MNHEY, CDR2 SVGAGI. DNA of the CDR3: TGTGCCAGCAGTTCTACAGGAAAAACGGGTTCACCCCTCCACTTT. Translation: CASSSTGKTGSPLHF.

In its sample, this clone was seen a few times. The gene calls are TRBV4-1 and TRBJ2-1, with 7 nucleotides matching TRBD2. Germline loops: CDR1 MGHRA, CDR2 YSYEKL. This CDR3 comprises 14 residues. V lost 4 bases, J lost 8 bases, and 8 bases stayed unmatched. The CDR3, as DNA: TGCGCCAGCAGCCGCGCGCGCCTAGCGGATGAGCAGTTCTTC. Encoded protein: CASSRARLADEQFF.

This clone was seen only once. The chain is built from TRBV6-5 and TRBJ1-2; the match to TRBD1 covers 8 bases. Germline values: CDR1 MNHEY, CDR2 SVGAGI. This CDR3 region has 13 residues. Germline trimming cut 0 bases from V and 6 bases from J; bases unmatched to any gene: 0. CDR3 nucleotide sequence: TGTGCCAGCAGTTACTCGACAGGGGATGGCTACACCTTC. Its protein is CASSYSTGDGYTF.

The table lists this clone with a count of one. J is TRBJ1-1 and V is TRBV4-1, with TRBD1 matching 11 bases. CDR1 and CDR2 from the germline V gene are MGHRA and YSYEKL. The V and J ends lost 4 bases and 6 bases, in that order; junction bases with no gene match: 10. The CDR3 has 16 amino acids. The DNA of the CDR3 is TGCGCCAGCAGCCCTGCACCTGGACAGGGGGCTCCTGAAGCTTTCTTT. Translated: CASSPAPGQGAPEAFF.

The gene calls are TRBV28 and TRBJ2-7, with D possibly TRBD1 on 6 matching bases. The CDR3 has 13 residues. Per the germline V gene, CDR1 is MDHEN and CDR2 is SYDVKM. V was clipped by 5 bases and J by 4 bases, with 12 bases between them. CDR3 in DNA: TGTGCCAGCAGTAAAGGGGGACGGTACGAGCAGTACGTC. Its protein product is CASSKGGRYEQYV.

The rearrangement joins TRBV6-6 to TRBJ2-4, with 7 bases lining up with TRBD1. The ends lost 7 bases at V and 4 bases at J; junction bases unmatched: 7. The CDR3 length is 14 residues. Germline assignment: CDR1 MNHNY and CDR2 SVGAGI (reference sequence). The CDR3 coding sequence is TGTGCCAGCACCCCATTGGACAGGAAAAACATTCAGTACTTC. Residues: CASTPLDRKNIQYF.

This clone was observed once. The gene calls are TRBV11-2 and TRBJ2-2; weak D call: TRBD1 (5 bases). V lost 0 bases and J lost 4, with 12 bases in between. The CDR3 length is 16 residues. Germline assignment: CDR1 SGHAT and CDR2 FQNNGV. The CDR3 is CASSLDGAASTGELFF. The CDR3 bases are TGTGCCAGCAGCTTAGATGGGGCAGCTTCCACCGGGGAGCTGTTTTTT.

The genes are TRBV21-1 and TRBJ2-7; the D segment call TRBD1 is taken from the table without a DNA check. TRBV21-1 is shown as a pseudogene. The CDR3 runs 19 residues. CDR3 region: CASSLREGTGGPSTYEQYV. CDR3 coding DNA: TGTGCCAGCAGCTTAAGGGAGGGGACAGGGGGCCCATCAACCTACGAGCAGTACGTC.

The count of this clone is one. The chain has TRBV27 and TRBJ1-6; the D gene is possibly TRBD1 (5 bases). The CDR3 has 16 residues. Germline CDR1 reads MNHEY; CDR2 reads SMNVEV (reference sequence). Between the trimmed V and J ends, which lost 5 bases and 5 bases, there was a span of 16 bases. CDR3 protein: CASSPTAYVNNSPLHF. CDR3 sequence (DNA): TGTGCCAGCAGTCCGACAGCTTACGTTAATAATTCACCCCTCCACTTT.

The chain carries TRBV29-1 and TRBJ1-1; TRBD1 matches 11 bases. Germline V gives CDR1 SQVTM, CDR2 ANQGSEA. The CDR3 totals 15 residues. Trimming removed 7 bases from V and 1 base from J; junction bases left unmatched: 8. As DNA, the CDR3 is TGCAGCGGAACTGGACAGGGGGCTACGAACACTGAAGCTTTCTTT. Amino acid sequence: CSGTGQGATNTEAFF. Combining the CDR3 with reference TRBV29-1 and TRBJ1-1 gives the whole variable domain SAVISQKPSRDICQRGTSLTIQCQVDSQVTMMFWYRQQPGQSLTLIATANQGSEATYESGFVIDKFPISRPNLTFSTLTVSNMSPEDSSIYLCSGTGQGATNTEAFFGQGTRLTVV.

The chain combines TRBV6-2 or TRBV6-3 with TRBJ1-5; D unclear. The V and J ends lost 6 bases and 1 base respectively, with 13 bases between them. CDR1 is MNHEY and CDR2 is SVGEGT in the germline V gene. There are 15 residues in the CDR3. Here the CDR3 DNA reads TGTGCCAGCAGCCCTCATCCTAACAGCAATCAGCCCCAGCATTTT. This gives the protein CASSPHPNSNQPQHF.

This clone has just one count. The chain uses TRBV2 and TRBJ1-1, with D possibly matching TRBD1 (5 bases). This CDR3 comprises 15 residues. Germline CDR1 and CDR2: SNHLY and FYNNEI. The V and J ends lost 8 bases and 1 base respectively, with 17 bases between them. In DNA form, the CDR3 reads TGTGCCAGCGCCTGGCGGCAGGGTGAGAACACTGAAGCTTTCTTT. Translated: CASAWRQGENTEAFF.

The chain has TRBV19 and TRBJ2-1, with D tentatively TRBD1 (6 bases). The germline V gene encodes CDR1 LNHDA and CDR2 SQIVND (reference sequence). Trimming left V 3 bases short and J 2 bases short, with 8 bases between. The CDR3 runs 14 residues. The CDR3 DNA reads TGTGCCAGTAGTATGAGGGGGACCTACAATGAGCAGTTCTTC. Protein sequence: CASSMRGTYNEQFF.

This clone appeared a single time. The rearrangement joins TRBV24-1 to TRBJ2-1; 11 bases match TRBD1. Losses at the gene ends were 4 bases for V and 2 bases for J; bases not matched to a gene: 9. CDR1 is KGHDR and CDR2 is SFDVKD in the germline V gene. This CDR3 has 18 amino acids. The CDR3 sequence: CATSDKDRGRIPYNEQFF. CDR3 DNA sequence: TGTGCCACCAGTGACAAGGACAGGGGGCGCATCCCCTACAATGAGCAGTTCTTC.

The rearrangement joins TRBV25-1 to TRBJ1-2; 10 bases agree with TRBD1. In germline, CDR1 is MGHDK, CDR2 SYGVNS. After removal of 6 bases from V and 1 base from J, the junction contained 11 bases not matched to a gene. This CDR3 comprises 17 residues. CDR3 sequence (DNA): TGTGCCAGCAGCAAACCGGGACAGGGGTATATTAACTATGGCTACACCTTC. The encoded protein is CASSKPGQGYINYGYTF.

The J gene is TRBJ2-5, the V gene TRBV7-2; D perhaps matches TRBD1 (6 bases). The CDR3 spans 16 residues. Germline V CDR1 and CDR2: SGHTA, FQGNSA. Trimming shortened V by 4 bases and J by 4 bases, and 19 bases separated the two germline ends. The DNA of the CDR3 is TGTGCCAGCAGCTCCCTAACAGGGATCTTCGGAGAGACCCAGTACTTC. Protein sequence: CASSSLTGIFGETQYF.

In the case of this clone: The same CDR3 arises from other DNA sequences in this sample as well. This chain connects TRBV6-4 to TRBJ1-2; 11 nucleotides agree with TRBD1. The germline V gene encodes CDR1 MRHNA and CDR2 SNTAGT. With V trimmed by 2 bases and J by 2 bases, 1 base remained unmatched. The CDR3 sequence is 15 residues long. Written as DNA, the CDR3 is TGTGCCAGCAGTGACAGGGACAGGGGGAACTATGGCTACACCTTC. Translation gives CASSDRDRGNYGYTF.

This chain links TRBV19 with TRBJ1-1; D gene unclear. The V gene lost 3 bases and the J gene lost 8 bases, with 13 bases spanning the gap. The length of the CDR3 is 13 residues. Germline V gene data show CDR1 as LNHDA and CDR2 as SQIVND (reference sequence). The CDR3 bases are TGTGCCAGTAGTATGGGTTTAAGGAGGGAAGCTTTCTTT. Amino acid sequence: CASSMGLRREAFF.

The J gene is TRBJ2-5, the V gene TRBV28; 9 positions match TRBD2. After removal of 1 base from V and 4 bases from J, the junction contained 4 bases not matched to a gene. The CDR3 loop spans 15 amino acids. Germline lookup yields CDR1 MDHEN and CDR2 SYDVKM. In DNA, the CDR3 is TGTGCCAGCAGTTTATACCCTAGCGGGGTAGAGACCCAGTACTTC. Translated, it gives CASSLYPSGVETQYF.

The CDR3 loop is CASSPLQAQFF. CDR3 in DNA: TGTGCCAGCAGCCCCCTTCAGGCGCAGTTCTTC. The J gene is TRBJ2-1, the V gene TRBV7-8, with no clear D. The ends were cut back, 5 bases at V and 12 bases at J, with 11 bases in the middle. CDR1 SGHVS and CDR2 FQNEAQ come from the germline V gene. The length of the CDR3 is 11 residues.

This sequence joins TRBV6-2 or TRBV6-3 and TRBJ1-2, with TRBD1 matching 9 bases. The CDR3 covers 15 residues. The germline gives CDR1 MNHEY, CDR2 SVGEGT. V gave up 6 bases and J gave up 4 bases; unmatched junction bases: 9. CDR3 coding DNA: TGTGCCAGCAGCCATGGGACAGGGAAGTCCTATGGCTACACCTTC. Its protein is CASSHGTGKSYGYTF.